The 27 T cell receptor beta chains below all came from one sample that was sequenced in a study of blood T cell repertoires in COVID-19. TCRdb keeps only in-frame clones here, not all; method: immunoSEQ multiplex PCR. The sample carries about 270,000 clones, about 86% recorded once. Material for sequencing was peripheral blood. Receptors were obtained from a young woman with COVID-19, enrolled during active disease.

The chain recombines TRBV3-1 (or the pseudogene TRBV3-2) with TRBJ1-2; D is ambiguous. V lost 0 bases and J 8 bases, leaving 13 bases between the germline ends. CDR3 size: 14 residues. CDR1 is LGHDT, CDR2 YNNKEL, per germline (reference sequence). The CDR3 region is CASSQDQRAVGYTF. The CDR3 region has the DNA TGTGCCAGCAGCCAAGACCAGAGGGCGGTAGGCTACACCTTC.

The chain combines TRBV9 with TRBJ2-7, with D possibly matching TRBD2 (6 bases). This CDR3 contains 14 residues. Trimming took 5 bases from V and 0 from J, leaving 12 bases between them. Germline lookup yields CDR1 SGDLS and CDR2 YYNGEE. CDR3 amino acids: CASSARGSSYEQYF. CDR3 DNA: TGTGCCAGCAGTGCTCGGGGGAGCTCCTACGAGCAGTACTTC.

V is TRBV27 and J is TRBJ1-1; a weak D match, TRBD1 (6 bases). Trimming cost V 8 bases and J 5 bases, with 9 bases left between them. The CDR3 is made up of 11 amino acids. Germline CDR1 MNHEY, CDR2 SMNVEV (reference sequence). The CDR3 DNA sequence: TGTGCCAGCTTGAGGGGGACTGAAGCTTTCTTT. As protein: CASLRGTEAFF.

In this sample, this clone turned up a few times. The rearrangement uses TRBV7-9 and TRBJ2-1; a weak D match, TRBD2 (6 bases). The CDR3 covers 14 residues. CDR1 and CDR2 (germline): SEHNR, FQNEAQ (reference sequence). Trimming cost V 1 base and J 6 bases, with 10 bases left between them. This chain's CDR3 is CASSLEGGSNEQFF. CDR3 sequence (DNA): TGTGCCAGCAGCTTAGAGGGAGGCTCCAATGAGCAGTTCTTC.

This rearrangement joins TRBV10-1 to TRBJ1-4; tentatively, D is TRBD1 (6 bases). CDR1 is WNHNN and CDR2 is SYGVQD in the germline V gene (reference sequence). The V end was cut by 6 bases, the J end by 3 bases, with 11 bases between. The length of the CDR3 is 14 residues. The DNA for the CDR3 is TGCGCCAGCAGCCCGACAGGACCTAATGAAAAACTGTTTTTT. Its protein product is CASSPTGPNEKLFF.

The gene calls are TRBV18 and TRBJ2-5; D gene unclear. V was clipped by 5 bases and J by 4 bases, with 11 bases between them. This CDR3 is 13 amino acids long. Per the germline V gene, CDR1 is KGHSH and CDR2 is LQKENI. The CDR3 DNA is TGTGCCAGCTCAAACCAGAGGAGAGAGACCCAGTACTTC. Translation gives CASSNQRRETQYF.

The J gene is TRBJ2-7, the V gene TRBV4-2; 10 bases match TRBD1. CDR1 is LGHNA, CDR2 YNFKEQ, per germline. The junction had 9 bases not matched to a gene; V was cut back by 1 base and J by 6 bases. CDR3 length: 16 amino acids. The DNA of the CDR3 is TGTGCCAGCAGCCAAGCCTTGGGGACAGGGGACCGCGAGCAGTACTTC. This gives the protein CASSQALGTGDREQYF.

The CDR3 loop is CASSFRQAQPQHF. The CDR3 coding sequence is TGTGCCAGCAGCTTCCGACAGGCTCAGCCCCAGCATTTT. J is TRBJ1-5 and V is TRBV12-3 or TRBV12-4; possibly TRBD1 for D (6 bases). The CDR3 is 13 residues long. The germline V and J ends were trimmed by 6 bases and 6 bases, with 12 bases remaining between them.

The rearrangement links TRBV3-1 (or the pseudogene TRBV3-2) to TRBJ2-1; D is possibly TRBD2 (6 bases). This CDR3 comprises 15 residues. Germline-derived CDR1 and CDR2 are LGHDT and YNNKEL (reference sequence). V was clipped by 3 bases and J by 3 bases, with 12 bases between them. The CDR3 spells CASSQTSSNYNEQFF. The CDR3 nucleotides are TGTGCCAGCAGCCAGACTAGTAGTAACTACAATGAGCAGTTCTTC.

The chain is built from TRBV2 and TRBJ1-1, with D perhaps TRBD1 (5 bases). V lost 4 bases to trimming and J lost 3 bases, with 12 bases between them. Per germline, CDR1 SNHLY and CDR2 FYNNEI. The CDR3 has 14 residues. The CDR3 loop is CASSVLGGDTEAFF. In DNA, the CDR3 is TGTGCCAGCAGTGTATTGGGGGGGGACACTGAAGCTTTCTTT.

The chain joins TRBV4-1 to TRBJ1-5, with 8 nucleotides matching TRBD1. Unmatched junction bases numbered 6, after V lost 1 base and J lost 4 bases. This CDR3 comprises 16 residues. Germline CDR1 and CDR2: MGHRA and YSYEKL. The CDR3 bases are TGCGCCAGCAGCCAAGGGCCGGACAGGGTAAATCAGCCCCAGCATTTT. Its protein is CASSQGPDRVNQPQHF.

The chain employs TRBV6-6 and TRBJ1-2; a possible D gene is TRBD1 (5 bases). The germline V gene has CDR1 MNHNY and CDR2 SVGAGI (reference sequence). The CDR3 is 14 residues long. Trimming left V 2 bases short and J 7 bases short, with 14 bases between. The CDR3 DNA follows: TGTGCCAGCAGTTACGGTAGCGGGGGTGGTGGCTACACCTTC. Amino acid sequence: CASSYGSGGGGYTF.

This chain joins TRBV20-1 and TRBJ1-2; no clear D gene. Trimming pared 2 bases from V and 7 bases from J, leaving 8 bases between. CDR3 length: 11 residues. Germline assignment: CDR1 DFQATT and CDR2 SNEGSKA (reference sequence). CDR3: CSARSESGYTF. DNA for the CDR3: TGCAGTGCTAGATCTGAGAGTGGCTACACCTTC.

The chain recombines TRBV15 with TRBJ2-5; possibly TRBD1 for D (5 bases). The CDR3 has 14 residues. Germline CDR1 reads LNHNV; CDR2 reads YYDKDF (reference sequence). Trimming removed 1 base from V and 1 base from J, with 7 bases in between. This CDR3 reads CATSRGGFQETQYF. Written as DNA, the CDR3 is TGTGCCACCAGCAGAGGGGGCTTCCAAGAGACCCAGTACTTC. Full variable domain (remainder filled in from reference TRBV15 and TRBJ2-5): DAMVIQNPRYQVTQFGKPVTLSCSQTLNHNVMYWYQQKSSQAPKLLFHYYDKDFNNEADTPDNFQSRRPNTSFCFLDIRSPGLGDTAMYLCATSRGGFQETQYFGPGTRLLVL.

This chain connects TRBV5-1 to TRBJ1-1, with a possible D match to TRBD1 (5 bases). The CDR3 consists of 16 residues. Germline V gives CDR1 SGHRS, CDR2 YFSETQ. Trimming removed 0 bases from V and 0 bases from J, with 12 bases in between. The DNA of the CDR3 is TGCGCCAGCAGCTTGGCCGGGCAGGGCTTGAACACTGAAGCTTTCTTT. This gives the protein CASSLAGQGLNTEAFF.

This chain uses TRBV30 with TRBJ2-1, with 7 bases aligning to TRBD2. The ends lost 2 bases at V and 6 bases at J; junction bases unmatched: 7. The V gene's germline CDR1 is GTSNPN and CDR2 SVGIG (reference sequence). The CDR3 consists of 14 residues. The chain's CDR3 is CAWSPRGDLNEQFF. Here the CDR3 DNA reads TGTGCCTGGAGTCCCCGGGGGGACCTCAATGAGCAGTTCTTC.

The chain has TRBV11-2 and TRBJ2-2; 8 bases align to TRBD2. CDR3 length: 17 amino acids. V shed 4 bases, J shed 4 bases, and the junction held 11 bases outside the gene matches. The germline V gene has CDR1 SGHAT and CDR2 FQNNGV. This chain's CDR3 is CASSSRLSGVGTGELFF. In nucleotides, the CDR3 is TGTGCCAGCAGCTCCCGACTTAGCGGGGTGGGCACCGGGGAGCTGTTTTTT.

CDR3 loop: CASSLVVAGASSGANVLTF. CDR3 bases: TGTGCCAGCAGTTTAGTGGTAGCGGGGGCAAGCTCTGGGGCCAACGTCCTGACTTTC. This sequence joins TRBV27 and TRBJ2-6, with TRBD2 matching over 9 bases. Germline CDR1 and CDR2: MNHEY and SMNVEV (reference sequence). V dropped 2 bases and J dropped 0; count of bases not matched to a gene: 8. The CDR3 loop spans 19 amino acids.

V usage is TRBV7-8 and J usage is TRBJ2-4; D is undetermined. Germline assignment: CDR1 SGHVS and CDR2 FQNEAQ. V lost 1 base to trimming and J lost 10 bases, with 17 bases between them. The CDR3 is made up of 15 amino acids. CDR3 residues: CASSLGSHDPGIQYF. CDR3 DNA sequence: TGTGCCAGCAGCTTAGGAAGCCACGATCCCGGGATTCAGTACTTC.

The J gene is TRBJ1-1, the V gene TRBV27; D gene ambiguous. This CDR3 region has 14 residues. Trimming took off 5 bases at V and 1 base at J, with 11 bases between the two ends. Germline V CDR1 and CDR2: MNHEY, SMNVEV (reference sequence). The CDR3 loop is CASSPLAPNTEAFF. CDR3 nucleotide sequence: TGTGCCAGCAGTCCGTTGGCCCCGAACACTGAAGCTTTCTTT.

The CDR3 DNA follows: TGTGCCAGCAGTGATACAGGGCCTATCTACAATGAGCAGTTCTTC. The encoded protein is CASSDTGPIYNEQFF. This chain connects TRBV3-1 (or the pseudogene TRBV3-2) to TRBJ2-1, with D perhaps TRBD1 (6 bases). This CDR3 has 15 amino acids. Germline V CDR1 and CDR2: LGHDT, YNNKEL (reference sequence). V was clipped by 6 bases and J by 3 bases, with 15 bases between them.

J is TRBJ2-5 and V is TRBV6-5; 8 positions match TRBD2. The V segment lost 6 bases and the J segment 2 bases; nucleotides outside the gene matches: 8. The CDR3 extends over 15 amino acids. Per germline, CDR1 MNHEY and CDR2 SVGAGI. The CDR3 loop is CASRTTGGPQETQYF. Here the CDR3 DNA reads TGTGCCAGCAGGACCACGGGGGGGCCTCAAGAGACCCAGTACTTC.

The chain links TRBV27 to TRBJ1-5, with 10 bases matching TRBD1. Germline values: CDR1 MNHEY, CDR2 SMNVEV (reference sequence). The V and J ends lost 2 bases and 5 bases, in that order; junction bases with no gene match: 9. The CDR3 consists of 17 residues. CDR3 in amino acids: CASSLGPGQGVDQPQHF. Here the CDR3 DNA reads TGTGCCAGCAGTTTAGGCCCCGGACAGGGGGTAGATCAGCCCCAGCATTTT.

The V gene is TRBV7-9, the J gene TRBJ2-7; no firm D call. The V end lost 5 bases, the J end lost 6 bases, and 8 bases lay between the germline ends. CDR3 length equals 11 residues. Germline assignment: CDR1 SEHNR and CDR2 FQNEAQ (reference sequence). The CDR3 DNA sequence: TGTGCCAGCAGCGCAGCGAGCGAGCAGTACTTC. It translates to CASSAASEQYF.

The chain's CDR3 is CASSPLAGEAFF. CDR3 nucleotides: TGTGCCAGCAGCCCCTTGGCAGGAGAAGCTTTCTTT. This chain joins TRBV4-2 and TRBJ1-1; D gene uncertain. Germline CDR1 and CDR2: LGHNA and YNFKEQ. The length of the CDR3 is 12 residues. Deletions cut 4 bases from V and 8 bases from J, with 11 bases between.

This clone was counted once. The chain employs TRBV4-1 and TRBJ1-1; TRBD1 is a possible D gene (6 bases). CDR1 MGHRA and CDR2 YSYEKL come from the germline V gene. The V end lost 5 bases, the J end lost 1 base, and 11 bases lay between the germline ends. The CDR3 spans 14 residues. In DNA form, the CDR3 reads TGCGCCAGCAGCACCGAGACAGGGAACACTGAAGCTTTCTTT. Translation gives CASSTETGNTEAFF.

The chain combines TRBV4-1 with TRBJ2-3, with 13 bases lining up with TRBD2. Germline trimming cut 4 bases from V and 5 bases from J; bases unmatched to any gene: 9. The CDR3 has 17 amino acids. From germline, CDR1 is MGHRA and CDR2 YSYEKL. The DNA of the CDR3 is TGCGCCAGCAGCCGCCGAACTAGCGGGGGGGCCGAAGATACGCAGTATTTT. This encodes CASSRRTSGGAEDTQYF.